One and the same sample provided the 30 T cell receptor beta chains below, sequenced in a study of vaccination and CD4 T cells after COVID-19. Cultured CD4+ T cells had their DNA profiled by the Oncomine TCR Beta short-read assay. MiXCR, applied by TCRdb to the PCR reads, yields one record per CDR3 protein. The sample carries about 12,000 distinct CDR3 sequences, roughly half recorded once. For these receptors, no antigen is known. As to treatment: roughly ten-day PBMC culture with coronavirus spike peptide pools or control peptides (ViraFEST assay). Specimen: cultured CD4+ T cells from blood, collected after SARS-CoV-2 vaccination. Source of these receptors: a human donor with COVID-19.

This clonotype is medium-sized (0.01 to 0.1%) by share. CDR3 in amino acids: CASSASGTSRYEQYF. Here the CDR3 DNA reads TGTGCCAGCAGTGCTTCCGGGACGTCCCGCTACGAGCAGTACTTC. The chain couples TRBV27 to TRBJ2-7; D may correspond to TRBD1 or TRBD2 (5 bases each). Deletions cut 5 bases from V and 3 bases from J, with 17 bases between. This CDR3 has 15 amino acids. The germline gives CDR1 MNHEY, CDR2 SMNVEV (reference sequence).

V and J are TRBV5-4 and TRBJ1-2; 8 bases are a match to TRBD1. Germline loops: CDR1 SGHNT, CDR2 YYREEE (reference sequence). V lost 0 bases to trimming and J lost 8 bases; unmatched junction nucleotides: 12. The length of the CDR3 is 16 residues. DNA for the CDR3: TGTGCCAGCAGCTTGGCCCCAGGGACAGGACGAGGAGGCTACACCTTC. Translated, it gives CASSLAPGTGRGGYTF.

This chain joins TRBV6-2 or TRBV6-3 and TRBJ2-2; D is uncertain. The CDR3 is 13 residues long. The germline gives CDR1 MNHEY, CDR2 SVGEGT. V shed 5 bases and J shed 8 bases, with 12 bases lying between them. CDR3 coding DNA: TGTGCCAGCAGTGTCGATCCGGCTGGGGAGCTGTTTTTT. Protein: CASSVDPAGELFF.

The chain employs TRBV28 and TRBJ2-1; D is uncertain. V lost 4 bases and J lost 8, with 12 bases in between. The CDR3 consists of 13 residues. Germline CDR1 MDHEN, CDR2 SYDVKM. This chain's CDR3 is CASSSHGRDEQFF. The DNA for the CDR3 is TGTGCCAGCAGTTCTCATGGTAGGGATGAGCAGTTCTTC.

The CDR3 sequence is CASSAFSGNTIYF. Here the CDR3 DNA reads TGTGCCAGCAGTGCTTTCTCTGGAAACACCATATATTTT. The V call is TRBV6-1, the J call TRBJ1-3, with D uncertain. Trimming removed 4 bases from V and 0 bases from J, with 4 bases in between. The germline gives CDR1 MNHNS, CDR2 SASEGT. The CDR3 is 13 amino acids.

This clonotype was found a few times. The chain has TRBV2 and TRBJ2-7; weak D call: TRBD1 (5 bases). CDR1 is SNHLY, CDR2 FYNNEI, per germline. The CDR3 spans 13 residues. Trimming took 5 bases from V and 0 from J, leaving 8 bases between them. CDR3 residues: CASSRGGSYEQYF. DNA for the CDR3: TGTGCCAGCAGTAGGGGCGGCTCCTACGAGCAGTACTTC. Drawing the rest from reference TRBV2 and TRBJ2-7, the complete variable domain is EPEVTQTPSHQVTQMGQEVILRCVPISNHLYFYWYRQILGQKVEFLVSFYNNEISEKSEIFDDQFSVERPDGSNFTLKIRSTKLEDSAMYFCASSRGGSYEQYFGPGTRLTVT.

This clonotype was recorded a few times. V gene TRBV28 combines with J gene TRBJ1-2; 7 positions match TRBD1. This CDR3 has 13 residues. Trimming at V came to 2 bases and at J to 8 bases, leaving 5 bases not matched to a gene. Germline V gives CDR1 MDHEN, CDR2 SYDVKM. CDR3 region: CASSLMDRRGYTF. CDR3 coding DNA: TGTGCCAGCAGTTTAATGGACAGGCGAGGCTACACCTTC.

This chain joins TRBV6-1 and TRBJ2-3; unclear D gene. Trimming removed 5 bases from V and 1 base from J, with 16 bases in between. Germline values: CDR1 MNHNS, CDR2 SASEGT. The CDR3 has 16 amino acids. The CDR3 here is CASSPGLQSGTDTQYF. CDR3 DNA sequence: TGTGCCAGCAGTCCGGGCCTACAAAGTGGCACAGATACGCAGTATTTT.

The chain links TRBV6-5 to TRBJ1-2, with D possibly matching TRBD1 (5 bases). Germline V lookup: CDR1 MNHEY, CDR2 SVGAGI. The CDR3 extends over 14 amino acids. V was clipped by 2 bases and J by 8 bases, with 15 bases between them. Here the CDR3 reads CASSYLTELGGYTF. CDR3 coding DNA: TGTGCCAGCAGTTACCTGACAGAGCTAGGAGGCTACACCTTC.

On this clonotype itself: At one boundary the junction diverges from the germline segment, which might be a read error. The J gene is TRBJ1-1, the V gene TRBV7-6; 8 bases align to TRBD1. Looked up from germline, CDR1 is SGHVS and CDR2 is FNYEAQ. The CDR3 runs to 14 residues. As DNA, the CDR3 is TGTGCTAGCAGCCCCGGACAGGGTAGCACTGAAGCTTTCTTT. As protein: CASSPGQGSTEAFF.

This clonotype was seen a few times. This sequence joins TRBV6-1 and TRBJ1-1; 8 bases are a match to TRBD1. Germline V gene lookup returns CDR1 MNHNS and CDR2 SASEGT. J gave up 3 bases and V 6 bases, and 6 bases lay outside the gene matches. The CDR3 is made up of 14 amino acids. This CDR3 is CASSRGQGHTEAFF. The CDR3 DNA reads as TGTGCCAGCAGCCGAGGACAGGGCCACACTGAAGCTTTCTTT.

This clonotype was picked up one time. The chain employs TRBV7-2 and TRBJ1-6; D is perhaps TRBD1 (5 bases). This CDR3 is 16 amino acids long. The V end lost 4 bases, the J end lost 10 bases, and 20 bases lay between the germline ends. Germline CDR1 reads SGHTA; CDR2 reads FQGNSA. In DNA form, the CDR3 reads TGTGCCAGCAGCTCCCGCTTTAGGGGCGCAGGGTCACCCCTCCACTTT. This sequence encodes CASSSRFRGAGSPLHF.

V gene TRBV20-1 combines with J gene TRBJ2-5; D unclear. The length of the CDR3 is 12 residues. In germline, CDR1 is DFQATT, CDR2 SNEGSKA (reference sequence). Trimming cost V 5 bases and J 1 base, with 8 bases left between them. CDR3 residues: CSALGLQETQYF. The CDR3, as DNA: TGCAGTGCTCTAGGGCTCCAAGAGACCCAGTACTTC.

The chain is built from TRBV11-2 and TRBJ2-4; 9 bases align to TRBD2. Germline V gene lookup returns CDR1 SGHAT and CDR2 FQNNGV. The V gene end was trimmed by 6 bases and the J gene end by 0 bases; junction bases not matched to a gene: 9. The CDR3 has 17 residues. The CDR3 bases are TGTGCCAGCAGACCTCTAGCGGGATCCCTAGCCAAAAACATTCAGTACTTC. Its protein is CASRPLAGSLAKNIQYF. Supplemented by reference TRBV11-2 and TRBJ2-4, the full variable domain reads EAGVAQSPRYKIIEKRQSVAFWCNPISGHATLYWYQQILGQGPKLLIQFQNNGVVDDSQLPKDRFSAERLKGVDSTLKIQPAKLEDSAVYLCASRPLAGSLAKNIQYFGAGTRLSVL.

In its sample, this clonotype was seen once. The V gene is TRBV6-2 or TRBV6-3, the J gene TRBJ2-2; D gene ambiguous. Between the trimmed V and J ends, which lost 0 bases and 4 bases, there was a span of 9 bases. This CDR3 region has 15 residues. Germline CDR1 MNHEY, CDR2 SVGEGT. CDR3 sequence reads: CASSYSRLGTGELFF. The CDR3 DNA reads TGTGCCAGCAGTTACTCGAGACTCGGCACCGGGGAGCTGTTTTTT.

The chain uses TRBV5-1 and TRBJ1-1; D possibly corresponds to TRBD1 (5 bases). Trimming removed 3 bases at V and 0 bases at J, with 12 bases between. The CDR3 is 15 amino acids. The V gene's germline CDR1 is SGHRS and CDR2 YFSETQ. The CDR3 DNA reads TGCGCCAGCAGCTGGACGAGGGGCCTGAACACTGAAGCTTTCTTT. Its protein is CASSWTRGLNTEAFF.

This chain links TRBV7-9 with TRBJ1-1, with unresolved D. Germline V gene sequence: CDR1 SEHNR, CDR2 FQNEAQ (reference sequence). This CDR3 has 14 amino acids. V was trimmed by 5 bases and J by 5 bases, leaving 15 bases between them. The CDR3 is CASSPRQVGTEAFF. The CDR3 DNA follows: TGTGCCAGCAGCCCTCGGCAGGTCGGAACTGAAGCTTTCTTT.

This clonotype has only one observation. The chain combines TRBV5-1 with TRBJ2-7; 10 bases line up with TRBD2. The CDR3 covers 17 residues. In germline, CDR1 is SGHRS, CDR2 YFSETQ. J gave up 4 bases and V 0 bases, and 10 bases lay outside the gene matches. The CDR3 sequence is CASSLVQRGGVSYEQYF. CDR3 DNA sequence: TGCGCCAGCAGCTTGGTCCAGCGGGGGGGCGTAAGTTACGAGCAGTACTTC.

This clonotype was observed a handful of times. The rearrangement links TRBV7-2 to TRBJ1-5, with TRBD1 as a possible D gene (5 bases). CDR1 is SGHTA and CDR2 is FQGNSA in the germline V gene. V lost 1 base, J lost 2 bases, and 12 bases lay in between. The CDR3 loop spans 16 amino acids. This chain's CDR3 is CASSLVGTGGNQPQHF. CDR3 DNA sequence: TGTGCCAGCAGCTTAGTTGGGACGGGAGGCAATCAGCCCCAGCATTTT.

This clonotype was counted a single time. The rearrangement joins TRBV10-3 to TRBJ2-7, with D perhaps given as TRBD1 or TRBD2 (5 bases each). V shed 9 bases and J shed 9 bases, with 15 bases lying between them. Germline lookup yields CDR1 ENHRY and CDR2 SYGVKD. The CDR3 extends over 11 amino acids. The CDR3 bases are TGTGCCATACGGGACGCGGGTGTGCAGTACTTC. The encoded protein is CAIRDAGVQYF.

J is TRBJ2-7 and V is TRBV6-5, with TRBD2 matching over 15 bases. Germline CDR1 and CDR2: MNHEY and SVGAGI. After removal of 0 bases from V and 4 bases from J, the junction contained 4 bases not matched to a gene. This CDR3 spans 17 amino acids. CDR3 protein: CASSYSGTSGGPYEQYF. CDR3 DNA: TGTGCCAGCAGTTACTCCGGGACTAGCGGGGGGCCTTACGAGCAGTACTTC.

This chain links TRBV7-2 with TRBJ1-5, with D unclear. V lost 6 bases, J lost 0 bases, and 6 bases lay in between. Germline CDR1 is SGHTA and CDR2 is FQGNSA. The CDR3 sequence is 13 residues long. CDR3 residues: CASSQDSNQPQHF. The DNA of the CDR3 is TGTGCCAGCAGTCAAGATAGCAATCAGCCCCAGCATTTT.

This clonotype turned up a few times. The chain combines TRBV20-1 with TRBJ1-3, with D unresolved. V lost 2 bases and J 1 base, leaving 6 bases between the germline ends. Germline CDR1 DFQATT, CDR2 SNEGSKA (reference sequence). The CDR3 contains 13 residues. For the CDR3, the DNA is TGCAGTGCTAGATATGTGTCTGGAAACACCATATATTTT. Protein product: CSARYVSGNTIYF.

The chain has TRBV2 and TRBJ2-2; no clear D. Per germline, CDR1 SNHLY and CDR2 FYNNEI. This CDR3 region has 13 residues. V was clipped by 6 bases and J by 0 bases, with 5 bases between them. The CDR3 DNA reads as TGTGCCAGCAGGGCTCCGAACACCGGGGAGCTGTTTTTT. Protein sequence: CASRAPNTGELFF.

This clonotype was picked up a small number of times. This chain connects TRBV20-1 to TRBJ1-5, with D maybe TRBD1 (5 bases). The CDR3 runs 17 residues. Germline V gene sequence: CDR1 DFQATT, CDR2 SNEGSKA (reference sequence). V shed 3 bases and J shed 10 bases, with 28 bases lying between them. This CDR3 reads CSARPNVWTPETEPQHF. The CDR3 nucleotides read TGCAGTGCTAGGCCAAATGTGTGGACACCCGAGACGGAACCCCAGCATTTT.

The J gene is TRBJ2-3, the V gene TRBV7-8; 10 positions agree with TRBD1. There are 14 residues in the CDR3. Germline assignment: CDR1 SGHVS and CDR2 FQNEAQ. V was pared by 8 bases and J by 6 bases, with 8 bases of the junction left unmatched. The CDR3 loop is CASEQGQGKDTQYF. The CDR3 DNA follows: TGTGCCAGCGAGCAGGGACAGGGGAAGGATACGCAGTATTTT.

This clonotype has only one observation. This chain links TRBV20-1 with TRBJ2-3, with D possibly matching TRBD1 (6 bases). There are 13 residues in the CDR3. The V gene lost 3 bases and the J gene lost 4 bases, with 11 bases spanning the gap. The germline V gene encodes CDR1 DFQATT and CDR2 SNEGSKA (reference sequence). The CDR3 sequence is CSARLSGADTQYF. Here the CDR3 DNA reads TGCAGTGCTAGGCTTTCAGGGGCAGATACGCAGTATTTT.

The chain couples TRBV5-1 to TRBJ1-2; perhaps TRBD1 as D (5 bases). Between the trimmed V and J ends, which lost 2 bases and 5 bases, there was a span of 13 bases. This CDR3 has 14 amino acids. The germline gives CDR1 SGHRS, CDR2 YFSETQ. In DNA form, the CDR3 reads TGCGCCAGCAGCTTCGCCAGGGAGACATATGGCTACACCTTC. Protein sequence: CASSFARETYGYTF.

The rearrangement joins TRBV6-1 to TRBJ1-3; 9 nucleotides align to TRBD1. The CDR3 is made up of 13 amino acids. Looked up from germline, CDR1 is MNHNS and CDR2 is SASEGT. Losses at the gene ends were 9 bases for V and 0 bases for J; bases not matched to a gene: 0. Here the CDR3 reads CARDRGSGNTIYF. The CDR3 bases are TGTGCCAGGGACAGGGGCTCTGGAAACACCATATATTTT.

The chain joins TRBV11-3 to TRBJ1-1, with TRBD1 matching 9 bases. There are 15 residues in the CDR3. From germline, CDR1 is SGHNT and CDR2 YENEEA. V gave up 5 bases and J gave up 1 base; unmatched junction bases: 5. CDR3 sequence: CASSIRQGGNTEAFF. The DNA for the CDR3 is TGTGCCAGCAGCATCAGACAGGGGGGGAACACTGAAGCTTTCTTT.